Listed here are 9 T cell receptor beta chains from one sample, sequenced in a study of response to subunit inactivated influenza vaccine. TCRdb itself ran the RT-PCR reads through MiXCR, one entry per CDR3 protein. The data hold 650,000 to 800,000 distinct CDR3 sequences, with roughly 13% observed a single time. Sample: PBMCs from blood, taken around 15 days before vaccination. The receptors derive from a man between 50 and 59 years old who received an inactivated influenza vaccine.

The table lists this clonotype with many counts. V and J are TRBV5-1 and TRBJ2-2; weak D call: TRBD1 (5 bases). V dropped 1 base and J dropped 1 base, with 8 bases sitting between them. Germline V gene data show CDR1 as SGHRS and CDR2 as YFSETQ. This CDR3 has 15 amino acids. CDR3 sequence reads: CASSLIGQNTGELFF. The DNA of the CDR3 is TGCGCCAGCAGCTTGATAGGACAGAACACCGGGGAGCTGTTTTTT.

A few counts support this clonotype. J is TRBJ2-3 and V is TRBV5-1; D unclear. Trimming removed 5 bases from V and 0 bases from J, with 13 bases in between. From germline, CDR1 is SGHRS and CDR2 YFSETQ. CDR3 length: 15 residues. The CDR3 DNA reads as TGCGCCAGCAGTTGGACCATGAGGAGCACAGATACGCAGTATTTT. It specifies CASSWTMRSTDTQYF.

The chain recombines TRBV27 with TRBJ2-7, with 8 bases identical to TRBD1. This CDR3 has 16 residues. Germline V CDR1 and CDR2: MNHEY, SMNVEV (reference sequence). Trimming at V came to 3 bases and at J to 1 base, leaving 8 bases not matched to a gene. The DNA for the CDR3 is TGTGCCAGCAGTTTGTCGGGACAGGCCCCGTCCTACGAGCAGTACTTC. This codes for CASSLSGQAPSYEQYF.

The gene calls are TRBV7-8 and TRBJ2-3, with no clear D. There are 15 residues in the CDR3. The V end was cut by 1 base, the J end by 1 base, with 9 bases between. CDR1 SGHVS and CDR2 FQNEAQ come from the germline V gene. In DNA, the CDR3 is TGTGCCAGCAGCTTAGGAACTACCCGCACAGATACGCAGTATTTT. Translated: CASSLGTTRTDTQYF.

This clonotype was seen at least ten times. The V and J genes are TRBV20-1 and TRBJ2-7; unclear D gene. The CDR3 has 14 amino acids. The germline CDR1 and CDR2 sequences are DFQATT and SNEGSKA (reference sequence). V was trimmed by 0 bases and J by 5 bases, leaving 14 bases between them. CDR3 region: CSARDRAKYDEQYF. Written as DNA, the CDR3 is TGCAGTGCTAGAGATCGGGCTAAATACGACGAGCAGTACTTC.

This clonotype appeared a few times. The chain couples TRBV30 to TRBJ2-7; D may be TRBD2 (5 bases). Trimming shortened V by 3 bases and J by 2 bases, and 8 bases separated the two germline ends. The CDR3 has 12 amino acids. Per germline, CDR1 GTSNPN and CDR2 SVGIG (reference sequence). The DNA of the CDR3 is TGTGCCTGGAGCCACGGGACCTACGAGCAGTACTTC. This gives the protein CAWSHGTYEQYF.

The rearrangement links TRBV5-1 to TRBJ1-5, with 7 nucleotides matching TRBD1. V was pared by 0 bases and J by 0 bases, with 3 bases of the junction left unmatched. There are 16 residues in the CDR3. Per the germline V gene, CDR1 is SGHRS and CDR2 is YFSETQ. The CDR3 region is CASSLGQGDSNQPQHF. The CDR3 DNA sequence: TGCGCCAGCAGCTTGGGGCAGGGGGATAGCAATCAGCCCCAGCATTTT.

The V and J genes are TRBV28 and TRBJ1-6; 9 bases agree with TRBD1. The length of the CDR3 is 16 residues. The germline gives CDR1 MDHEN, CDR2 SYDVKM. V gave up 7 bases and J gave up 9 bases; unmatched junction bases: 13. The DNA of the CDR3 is TGTGCCAGCATCTACGCCGGGACAGGGACGCGTTCACCCCTCCACTTT. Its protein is CASIYAGTGTRSPLHF.

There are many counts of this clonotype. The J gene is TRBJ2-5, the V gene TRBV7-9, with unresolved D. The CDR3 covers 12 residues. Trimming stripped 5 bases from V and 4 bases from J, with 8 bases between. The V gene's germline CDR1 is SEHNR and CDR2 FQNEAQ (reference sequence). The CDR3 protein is CASSRIGETQYF. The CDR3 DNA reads TGTGCCAGCAGCCGGATAGGAGAGACCCAGTACTTC.